This TCR beta chain was obtained from a study of cytomegalovirus exposure and HLA in healthy donors. Whole-study context: An earlier analysis found 117 million unique TCR beta sequences from around 180 million T cells. The Caucasian-associated ancestry cluster held around 81% of 350 to 450 genotyped donors. The early release's HLA-typed donors yielded 70 million to 85 million unique TCRs.

This PCR relied on a set of 60 Vbeta primers and 13 Jbeta primers. Clones were sequenced by immunoSEQ multiplex PCR, and TCRdb holds only the in-frame ones, with some missing. This table has approximately 72,000 clones, 50% to 80% appearing once. This clone was seen a few times. The germline V and J ends were trimmed by 2 bases and 7 bases, with 21 bases remaining between them. The CDR3 is made up of 16 amino acids. CDR1 KGHSY and CDR2 FQNENV come from the germline V gene. Donors sampled were nominally healthy, though unrecorded immune exposures were likely. The clonotype was recovered from a man between 40 and 49 years old in good health and CMV-seropositive. The genes are TRBV16 and TRBJ2-7; D is possibly TRBD1 (6 bases). The sample taken for sequencing was PBMCs. CDR3 protein: CASSQPQVQGLGEQYF. The DNA for the CDR3 is TGTGCCAGCAGCCAACCGCAGGTACAGGGCCTGGGAGAGCAGTACTTC.